What follows are 27 T cell receptor beta chains derived from one specimen sequenced in a study of blood T cell repertoires in COVID-19. Generated by immunoSEQ multiplex PCR, the TCRdb table keeps only in-frame clones and is missing some. Of 50,000 to 65,000 clones in the sample, almost 85% are singletons; the top ten hold approximately 16%. Sequencing was performed on peripheral blood. These receptors originate from a man between 60 and 75 years old with COVID-19, enrolled during active disease.

V and J are TRBV5-1 and TRBJ2-3, with D unclear. Germline assignment: CDR1 SGHRS and CDR2 YFSETQ. Trimming took 4 bases from V and 0 from J, leaving 9 bases between them. This CDR3 comprises 14 residues. The DNA of the CDR3 is TGCGCCAGCAGCCGACAAATTAGCACAGATACGCAGTATTTT. It is translated as CASSRQISTDTQYF. The full variable domain, its missing parts supplied by reference TRBV5-1 and TRBJ2-3, is KAGVTQTPRYLIKTRGQQVTLSCSPISGHRSVSWYQQTPGQGLQFLFEYFSETQRNKGNFPGRFSGRQFSNSRSEMNVSTLELGDSALYLCASSRQISTDTQYFGPGTRLTVL.

V and J are TRBV7-9 and TRBJ1-4; no firm D call. The V and J ends lost 8 bases and 8 bases respectively, with 18 bases between them. This CDR3 region has 14 residues. Germline CDR1 reads SEHNR; CDR2 reads FQNEAQ (reference sequence). CDR3 nucleotide sequence: TGTGCCAGCGACCCCGGGGTGAATCTCGAAAAACTGTTTTTT. Translation gives CASDPGVNLEKLFF.

The chain employs TRBV11-3 and TRBJ2-7; 12 bases align to TRBD1. CDR3 length: 15 residues. Trimming removed 6 bases from V and 4 bases from J; junction bases left unmatched: 7. Germline loops: CDR1 SGHNT, CDR2 YENEEA. In nucleotides, the CDR3 is TGTGCCAGCAGTAAGTCGGGACAGGGGGCTTACGAGCAGTACTTC. Its protein is CASSKSGQGAYEQYF.

This clone was picked up a small number of times. The chain joins TRBV28 to TRBJ2-4, with a tentative D call TRBD2 (5 bases). The CDR3 contains 21 residues. V was trimmed by 4 bases and J by 0 bases, leaving 28 bases between them. Germline CDR1 and CDR2: MDHEN and SYDVKM. The CDR3 coding sequence is TGTGCCAGCAGTTCCCCCCGTGCCGGGGAAGCATCGAAAGGAGCCAAAAACATTCAGTACTTC. Its translation: CASSSPRAGEASKGAKNIQYF.

The chain joins TRBV30 to TRBJ1-1; D not certain. The germline gives CDR1 GTSNPN, CDR2 SVGIG (reference sequence). CDR3 length: 11 residues. The V end lost 4 bases, the J end lost 8 bases, and 11 bases lay between the germline ends. The CDR3 region is CAWKLTFEAFF. The CDR3 DNA reads as TGTGCCTGGAAATTGACTTTCGAAGCTTTCTTT.

The chain employs TRBV4-2 and TRBJ2-7, with a possible D match to TRBD1 (6 bases). The CDR3 consists of 15 residues. V was trimmed by 6 bases and J by 1 base, leaving 16 bases between them. Germline loops: CDR1 LGHNA, CDR2 YNFKEQ. The CDR3 DNA reads as TGTGCCAGCAGTCCTTCTGGGCAGGGGTCCTACGAGCAGTACTTC. Translating gives CASSPSGQGSYEQYF.

The rearrangement uses TRBV7-9 and TRBJ2-6; possibly TRBD2 for D (5 bases). Germline V lookup: CDR1 SEHNR, CDR2 FQNEAQ (reference sequence). V gave up 7 bases and J gave up 0 bases, with 10 bases separating them. This CDR3 is 15 amino acids long. The CDR3 nucleotides are TGTGCCAGCAACCCGGGATCCTCTGGGGCCAACGTCCTGACTTTC. It codes for CASNPGSSGANVLTF.

The rearrangement links TRBV5-5 to TRBJ2-7; 8 bases line up with TRBD1. The V gene's germline CDR1 is SGHKS and CDR2 YYEKEE (reference sequence). The V and J ends lost 4 bases and 5 bases, in that order; junction bases with no gene match: 8. The CDR3 is 14 residues long. This CDR3 reads CASSARTGLNEQYF. In DNA, the CDR3 is TGTGCCAGCAGCGCCAGGACAGGGTTAAACGAGCAGTACTTC.

Only one count was recorded for this clone. The chain carries TRBV5-1 and TRBJ1-4, with 7 bases matching TRBD1. The CDR3 loop spans 13 amino acids. V was pared by 4 bases and J by 6 bases, with 3 bases of the junction left unmatched. CDR1 and CDR2 from the germline V gene are SGHRS and YFSETQ. CDR3 region: CASSGDSYEKLFF. As DNA, the CDR3 is TGCGCCAGCAGCGGGGACAGCTATGAAAAACTGTTTTTT.

The CDR3 DNA reads as TGTGCCTGGGAATTAGCGGGACTCGGCGATGAGCAGTTCTTC. As protein: CAWELAGLGDEQFF. The chain joins TRBV30 to TRBJ2-1; 8 bases agree with TRBD2. The CDR3 contains 14 residues. Germline-derived CDR1 and CDR2 are GTSNPN and SVGIG (reference sequence). The junction had 11 bases not matched to a gene; V was cut back by 5 bases and J by 8 bases.

The rearrangement joins TRBV11-2 to TRBJ2-5, with D possibly matching TRBD2 (6 bases). Trimming removed 1 base from V and 2 bases from J, with 14 bases in between. The CDR3 extends over 16 amino acids. Germline assignment: CDR1 SGHAT and CDR2 FQNNGV. The CDR3 sequence: CASSLVGGLPQETQYF. CDR3 nucleotides: TGTGCCAGCAGCTTAGTGGGGGGACTGCCTCAAGAGACCCAGTACTTC.

The chain employs TRBV14 and TRBJ1-6; possibly TRBD1 for D (5 bases). Germline V gene data show CDR1 as SGHDN and CDR2 as FVKESK. The CDR3 covers 16 residues. The germline V and J ends were trimmed by 0 bases and 10 bases, with 16 bases remaining between them. The CDR3 DNA is TGTGCCAGCAGCCAAGATAGCCGGGGGATTTGGTCACCCCTCCACTTT. This codes for CASSQDSRGIWSPLHF.

This chain's CDR3 is CASSLTDTQYF. CDR3 DNA: TGTGCCAGCAGCCTCACAGATACGCAGTATTTT. This chain links TRBV12-3 or TRBV12-4 with TRBJ2-3; D is undetermined. The CDR3 spans 11 residues. Trimming took off 6 bases at V and 2 bases at J, with 3 bases between the two ends.

The chain has TRBV6-5 and TRBJ1-5; D is unresolved. With 6 bases removed from V and 0 bases from J, the gap between germline ends came to 6 bases. Germline CDR1 MNHEY, CDR2 SVGAGI. The CDR3 length is 13 residues. The CDR3 coding sequence is TGTGCCAGCAGCTCCTTTAGCAATCAGCCCCAGCATTTT. Protein sequence: CASSSFSNQPQHF.

The chain uses TRBV7-2 and TRBJ2-5; D remains ambiguous. The CDR3 is 16 amino acids. The V and J ends lost 7 bases and 3 bases respectively, with 21 bases between them. In germline, CDR1 is SGHTA, CDR2 FQGNSA. The CDR3 coding sequence is TGTGCCAGCACCCCCCCCCTCTCCCAGTTCAAAGAGACCCAGTACTTC. The encoded protein is CASTPPLSQFKETQYF.

V is TRBV6-5 and J is TRBJ2-2; unclear D gene. Trimming left V 6 bases short and J 0 bases short, with 5 bases between. Germline CDR1 MNHEY, CDR2 SVGAGI. This CDR3 is built from 13 residues. The CDR3 nucleotides read TGTGCCAGCAGGGGCCCGAACACCGGGGAGCTGTTTTTT. It encodes CASRGPNTGELFF.

In DNA, the CDR3 is TGTGCCAGCAGCTTAGCCGGGACTAGCGAGATATACAATGAGCAGTTCTTC. Amino acids: CASSLAGTSEIYNEQFF. The chain joins TRBV11-3 to TRBJ2-1; TRBD2 matches at 10 bases. Germline CDR1 and CDR2: SGHNT and YENEEA. V lost 1 base, J lost 4 bases, and 7 bases stayed unmatched. The CDR3 totals 17 residues. Variable domain in full (rest from reference TRBV11-3 and TRBJ2-1): EAGVVQSPRYKIIEKKQPVAFWCNPISGHNTLYWYLQNLGQGPELLIRYENEEAVDDSQLPKDRFSAERLKGVDSTLKIQPAELGDSAVYLCASSLAGTSEIYNEQFFGPGTRLTVL.

The V call is TRBV5-1, the J call TRBJ1-4; D gene uncertain. The CDR3 sequence is 15 residues long. Germline V CDR1 and CDR2: SGHRS, YFSETQ. Trimming took off 5 bases at V and 3 bases at J, with 14 bases between the two ends. The CDR3 spells CASRGIDAANEKLFF. In DNA, the CDR3 is TGCGCCAGCAGAGGTATCGATGCGGCTAATGAAAAACTGTTTTTT.

J is TRBJ2-2 and V is TRBV11-2, with 9 bases fitting TRBD2. Per the germline V gene, CDR1 is SGHAT and CDR2 is FQNNGV. The ends lost 5 bases at V and 6 bases at J; junction bases unmatched: 10. The CDR3 extends over 16 amino acids. CDR3 protein: CASSHNSGRTSGELFF. As DNA, the CDR3 is TGTGCCAGCAGCCATAACAGCGGGAGGACTTCCGGGGAGCTGTTTTTT.

The chain is built from TRBV10-1 and TRBJ2-7, with TRBD2 matching over 13 bases. This CDR3 is 19 amino acids long. Germline V gives CDR1 WNHNN, CDR2 SYGVQD (reference sequence). V shed 3 bases and J 1 base; nucleotides not matched to a gene: 12. The CDR3 region is CASSDPGLAGIKKSYEQYF. The DNA for the CDR3 is TGCGCCAGCAGTGACCCGGGACTAGCGGGGATCAAGAAGTCCTACGAGCAGTACTTC.

The chain carries TRBV10-3 and TRBJ2-7; unclear D gene. The CDR3 runs to 14 residues. Trimming removed 4 bases from V and 7 bases from J, with 17 bases in between. From germline, CDR1 is ENHRY and CDR2 SYGVKD. The CDR3 sequence is CAISARSTPREQYF. CDR3 DNA sequence: TGTGCCATCAGTGCTAGGTCCACACCCAGAGAGCAGTACTTC.

This chain uses TRBV3-1 (or the pseudogene TRBV3-2) with TRBJ2-2, with D hard to call. V lost 5 bases to trimming and J lost 1 base, with 8 bases between them. Germline loops: CDR1 LGHDT, CDR2 YNNKEL (reference sequence). CDR3 length: 14 residues. CDR3 sequence (DNA): TGTGCCAGCAGCATTCAAATGAACACCGGGGAGCTGTTTTTT. Its translation is CASSIQMNTGELFF.

The chain has TRBV2 and TRBJ1-1; D not certain. The CDR3 is 13 residues long. Between the trimmed V and J ends, which lost 7 bases and 2 bases, there was a span of 11 bases. Per germline, CDR1 SNHLY and CDR2 FYNNEI. The CDR3 protein is CASTGRPNTEAFF. The CDR3 coding sequence is TGTGCCAGCACGGGTCGACCAAACACTGAAGCTTTCTTT.

There are a few counts of this clone. J is TRBJ1-4 and V is TRBV11-2; TRBD1 might be the D (6 bases). The V and J ends lost 6 bases and 3 bases respectively, with 17 bases between them. This CDR3 is built from 16 residues. From germline, CDR1 is SGHAT and CDR2 FQNNGV. The CDR3, as DNA: TGTGCCAGCAGTGACTTTTTAGGGGGATCTAATGAAAAACTGTTTTTT. It yields the protein CASSDFLGGSNEKLFF.

This clone came up a few times. The rearrangement links TRBV7-9 to TRBJ2-7; the match to TRBD2 covers 7 bases. From germline, CDR1 is SEHNR and CDR2 FQNEAQ (reference sequence). This CDR3 has 14 amino acids. The V gene end was trimmed by 6 bases and the J gene end by 0 bases; junction bases not matched to a gene: 5. The CDR3 region is CASRSLAGSYEQYF. The CDR3 region has the DNA TGTGCCAGCAGGTCATTAGCGGGCTCCTACGAGCAGTACTTC.

This clone showed up just a few times. The V and J genes are TRBV20-1 and TRBJ2-3, with 8 bases identical to TRBD1. V was clipped by 3 bases and J by 11 bases; unmatched bases: 13. The CDR3 loop spans 14 amino acids. In germline, CDR1 is DFQATT, CDR2 SNEGSKA (reference sequence). CDR3 in DNA: TGCAGTGCTAGTAGTCTGGCAGGGGGCGGGGAGCAGTATTTT. It translates to CSASSLAGGGEQYF.

The V gene is TRBV9, the J gene TRBJ2-7, with 7 bases identical to TRBD2. The germline V gene has CDR1 SGDLS and CDR2 YYNGEE. Trimming at V came to 0 bases and at J to 4 bases, leaving 4 bases not matched to a gene. The CDR3 runs to 14 residues. The CDR3 here is CASSVGLAEYEQYF. CDR3 nucleotides: TGTGCCAGCAGCGTAGGACTAGCAGAGTACGAGCAGTACTTC. Full variable domain (remainder filled in from reference TRBV9 and TRBJ2-7): DSGVTQTPKHLITATGQRVTLRCSPRSGDLSVYWYQQSLDQGLQFLIQYYNGEERAKGNILERFSAQQFPDLHSELNLSSLELGDSALYFCASSVGLAEYEQYFGPGTRLTVT.